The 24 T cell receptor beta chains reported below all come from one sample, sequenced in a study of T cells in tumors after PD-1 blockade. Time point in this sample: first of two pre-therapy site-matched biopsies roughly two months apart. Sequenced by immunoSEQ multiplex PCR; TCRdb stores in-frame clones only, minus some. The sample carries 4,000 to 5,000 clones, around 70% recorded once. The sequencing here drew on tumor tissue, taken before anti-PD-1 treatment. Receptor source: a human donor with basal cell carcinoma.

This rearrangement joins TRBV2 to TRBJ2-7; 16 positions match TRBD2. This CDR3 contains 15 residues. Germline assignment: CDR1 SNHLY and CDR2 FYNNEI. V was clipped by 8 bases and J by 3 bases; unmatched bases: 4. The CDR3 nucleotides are TGTGCCAGCCAGGGACTAGCGGGGGGGATCTACGAGCAGTACTTC. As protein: CASQGLAGGIYEQYF.

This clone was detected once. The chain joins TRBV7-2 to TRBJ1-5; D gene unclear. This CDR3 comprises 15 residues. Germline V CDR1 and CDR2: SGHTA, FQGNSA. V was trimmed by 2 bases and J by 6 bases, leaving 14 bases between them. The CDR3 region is CASSLRMGGSQPQHF. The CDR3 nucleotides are TGTGCCAGCAGCTTAAGGATGGGAGGGAGTCAGCCCCAGCATTTT.

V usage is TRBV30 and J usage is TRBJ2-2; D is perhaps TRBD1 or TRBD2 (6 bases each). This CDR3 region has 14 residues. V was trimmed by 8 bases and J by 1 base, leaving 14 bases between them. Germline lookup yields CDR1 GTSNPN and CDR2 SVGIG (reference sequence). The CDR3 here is CAMLGGQNTGELFF. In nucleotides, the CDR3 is TGTGCCATGCTAGGGGGGCAGAACACCGGGGAGCTGTTTTTT.

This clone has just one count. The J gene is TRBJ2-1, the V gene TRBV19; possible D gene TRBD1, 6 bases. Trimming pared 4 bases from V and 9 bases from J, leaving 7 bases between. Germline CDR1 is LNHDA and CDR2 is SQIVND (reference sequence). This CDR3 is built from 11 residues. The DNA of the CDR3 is TGTGCCAGTAGTAACAGGGTTGAGCAGTTCTTC. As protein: CASSNRVEQFF.

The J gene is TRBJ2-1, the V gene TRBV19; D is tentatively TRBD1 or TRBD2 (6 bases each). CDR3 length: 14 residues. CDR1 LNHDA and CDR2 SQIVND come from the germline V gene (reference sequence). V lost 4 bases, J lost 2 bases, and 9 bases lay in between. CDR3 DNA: TGTGCCAGTAGTAAGAGGGGGGCCTACAATGAGCAGTTCTTC. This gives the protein CASSKRGAYNEQFF. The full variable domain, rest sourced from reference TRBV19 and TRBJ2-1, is DGGITQSPKYLFRKEGQNVTLSCEQNLNHDAMYWYRQDPGQGLRLIYYSQIVNDFQKGDIAEGYSVSREKKESFPLTVTSAQKNPTAFYLCASSKRGAYNEQFFGPGTRLTVL.

The CDR3 DNA follows: TGTGCCAGCAGCCTGGGGTCAGGGAGCAATCAGCCCCAGCATTTT. It yields the protein CASSLGSGSNQPQHF. The chain uses TRBV5-6 and TRBJ1-5; TRBD1 might be the D (5 bases). V lost 4 bases and J lost 1, with 12 bases in between. Germline values: CDR1 SGHDT, CDR2 YYEEEE. This CDR3 has 15 amino acids.

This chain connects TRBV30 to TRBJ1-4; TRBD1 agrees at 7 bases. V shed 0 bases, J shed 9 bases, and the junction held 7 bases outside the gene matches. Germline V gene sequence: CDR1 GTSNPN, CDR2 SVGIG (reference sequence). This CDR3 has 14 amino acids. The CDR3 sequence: CAWSVTGEGKKLFF. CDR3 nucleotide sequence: TGTGCCTGGAGTGTAACAGGGGAGGGGAAAAAACTGTTTTTT.

CDR3 bases: TGTGCCAGCAGCCCCCACCTGGAGAACACTGAAGCTTTCTTT. It translates to CASSPHLENTEAFF. V usage is TRBV3-1 (or the pseudogene TRBV3-2) and J usage is TRBJ1-1; no definite D call. The CDR3 has 14 amino acids. V was cut by 4 bases and J by 1 base, with 10 bases left in between. Germline CDR1 and CDR2: LGHDT and YNNKEL (reference sequence).

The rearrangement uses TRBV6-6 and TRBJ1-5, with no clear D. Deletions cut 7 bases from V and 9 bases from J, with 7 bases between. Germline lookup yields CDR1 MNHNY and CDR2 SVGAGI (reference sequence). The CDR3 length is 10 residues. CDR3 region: CASNSRPQHF. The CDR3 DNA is TGTGCCAGCAATTCTCGGCCCCAGCATTTT.

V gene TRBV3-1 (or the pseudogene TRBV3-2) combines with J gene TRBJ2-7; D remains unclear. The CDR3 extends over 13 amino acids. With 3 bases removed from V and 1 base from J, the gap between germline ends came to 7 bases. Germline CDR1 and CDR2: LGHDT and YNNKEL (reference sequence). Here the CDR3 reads CASSQSISYEQYF. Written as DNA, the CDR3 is TGTGCCAGCAGCCAGTCCATTTCCTACGAGCAGTACTTC.

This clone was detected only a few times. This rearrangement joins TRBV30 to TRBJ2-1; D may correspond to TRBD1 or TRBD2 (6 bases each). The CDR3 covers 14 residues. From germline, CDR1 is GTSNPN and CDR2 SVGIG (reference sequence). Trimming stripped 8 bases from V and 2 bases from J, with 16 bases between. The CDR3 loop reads CARGGTAPYNEQFF. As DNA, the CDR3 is TGTGCCAGAGGGGGGACGGCGCCCTACAATGAGCAGTTCTTC.

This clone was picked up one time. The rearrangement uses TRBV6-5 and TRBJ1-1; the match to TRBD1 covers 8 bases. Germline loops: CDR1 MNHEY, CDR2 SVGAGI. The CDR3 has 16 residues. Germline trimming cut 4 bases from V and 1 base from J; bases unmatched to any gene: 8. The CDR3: CASSSQGARRNTEAFF. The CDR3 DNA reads TGTGCCAGCAGTTCTCAGGGGGCGCGAAGGAACACTGAAGCTTTCTTT.

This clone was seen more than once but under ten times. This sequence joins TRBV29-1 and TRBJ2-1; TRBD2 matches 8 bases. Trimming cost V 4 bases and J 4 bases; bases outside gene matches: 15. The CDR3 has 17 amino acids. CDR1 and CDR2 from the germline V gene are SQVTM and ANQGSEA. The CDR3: CSVVAAGGKGGYNEQFF. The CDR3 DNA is TGCAGCGTTGTCGCGGCGGGGGGAAAGGGAGGGTACAATGAGCAGTTCTTC.

The DNA of the CDR3 is TGTGCCAGCAGCTTTATGGGACAAGAGACCCAGTACTTC. This gives the protein CASSFMGQETQYF. The chain carries TRBV5-5 and TRBJ2-5; D not resolved. V was cut by 2 bases and J by 2 bases, with 7 bases left in between. CDR1 is SGHKS and CDR2 is YYEKEE in the germline V gene (reference sequence). CDR3 size: 13 residues.

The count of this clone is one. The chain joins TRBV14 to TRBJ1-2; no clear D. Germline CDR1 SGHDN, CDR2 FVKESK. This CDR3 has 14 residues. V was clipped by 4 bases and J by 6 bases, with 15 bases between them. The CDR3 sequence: CASSPGSSPHGYTF. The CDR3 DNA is TGTGCCAGCAGCCCAGGAAGCAGCCCCCATGGCTACACCTTC.

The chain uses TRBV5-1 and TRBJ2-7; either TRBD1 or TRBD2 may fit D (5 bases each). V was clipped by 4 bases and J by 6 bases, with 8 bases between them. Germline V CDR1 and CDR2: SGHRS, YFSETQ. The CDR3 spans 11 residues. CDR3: CASSERGEQYF. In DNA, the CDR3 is TGCGCCAGCAGCGAGAGGGGCGAGCAGTACTTC.

CDR3 protein: CASSFGQGTYEQYF. The DNA of the CDR3 is TGTGCCAGCAGCTTCGGACAGGGTACCTACGAGCAGTACTTC. This chain links TRBV5-5 with TRBJ2-7; 8 bases are a match to TRBD1. CDR1 SGHKS and CDR2 YYEKEE come from the germline V gene (reference sequence). The ends lost 2 bases at V and 2 bases at J; junction bases unmatched: 3. The CDR3 totals 14 residues.

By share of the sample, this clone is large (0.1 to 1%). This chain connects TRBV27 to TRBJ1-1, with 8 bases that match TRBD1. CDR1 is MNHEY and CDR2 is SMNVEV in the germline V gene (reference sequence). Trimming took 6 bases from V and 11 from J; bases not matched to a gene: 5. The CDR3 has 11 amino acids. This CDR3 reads CASRTGEGAFF. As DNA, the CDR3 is TGTGCCAGCAGGACAGGGGAAGGTGCTTTCTTT.

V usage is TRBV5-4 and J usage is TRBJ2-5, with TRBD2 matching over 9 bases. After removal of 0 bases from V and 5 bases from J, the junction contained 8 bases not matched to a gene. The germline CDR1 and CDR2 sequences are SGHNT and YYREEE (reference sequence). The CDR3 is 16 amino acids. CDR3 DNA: TGTGCCAGCAGCTTGGGTATTAGCGGGGGTGGGGAGACCCAGTACTTC. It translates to CASSLGISGGGETQYF.

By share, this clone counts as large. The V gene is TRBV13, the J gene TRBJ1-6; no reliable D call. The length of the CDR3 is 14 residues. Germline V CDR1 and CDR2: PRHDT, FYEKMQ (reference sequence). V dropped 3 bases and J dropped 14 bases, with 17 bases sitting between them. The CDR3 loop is CASSFGQEPFTLHF. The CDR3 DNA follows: TGTGCCAGCAGCTTTGGGCAGGAGCCCTTTACCCTCCACTTT. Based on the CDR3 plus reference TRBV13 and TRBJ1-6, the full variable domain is AAGVIQSPRHLIKEKRETATLKCYPIPRHDTVYWYQQGPGQDPQFLISFYEKMQSDKGSIPDRFSAQQFSDYHSELNMSSLELGDSALYFCASSFGQEPFTLHFGNGTRLTVT.

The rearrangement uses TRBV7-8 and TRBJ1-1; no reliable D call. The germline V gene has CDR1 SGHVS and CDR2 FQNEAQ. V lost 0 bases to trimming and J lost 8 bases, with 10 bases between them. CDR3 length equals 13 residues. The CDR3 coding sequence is TGTGCCAGCAGCTTAGCGGCAGGAGCCGAAGCTTTCTTT. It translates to CASSLAAGAEAFF.

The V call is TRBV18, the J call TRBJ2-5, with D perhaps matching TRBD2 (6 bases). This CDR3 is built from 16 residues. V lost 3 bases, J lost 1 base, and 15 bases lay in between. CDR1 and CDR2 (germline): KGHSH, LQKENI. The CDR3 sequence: CASSPTRGWFQETQYF. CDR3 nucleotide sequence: TGTGCCAGCTCACCTACACGGGGGTGGTTCCAAGAGACCCAGTACTTC.

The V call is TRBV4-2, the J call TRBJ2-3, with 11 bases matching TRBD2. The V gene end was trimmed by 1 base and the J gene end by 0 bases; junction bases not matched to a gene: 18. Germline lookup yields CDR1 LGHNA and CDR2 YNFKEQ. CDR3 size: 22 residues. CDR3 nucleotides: TGTGCCAGCAGCCAAGTCCGTAAGCCGGGACTAGCGGAGTACGCTAGCACAGATACGCAGTATTTT. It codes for CASSQVRKPGLAEYASTDTQYF.

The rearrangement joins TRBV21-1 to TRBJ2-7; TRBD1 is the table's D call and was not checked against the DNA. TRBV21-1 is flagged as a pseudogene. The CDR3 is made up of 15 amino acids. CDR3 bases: TGTGCCAGCAGCACGATACAGTTGAGCTCCTACGAGCAGTACTTC. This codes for CASSTIQLSSYEQYF.